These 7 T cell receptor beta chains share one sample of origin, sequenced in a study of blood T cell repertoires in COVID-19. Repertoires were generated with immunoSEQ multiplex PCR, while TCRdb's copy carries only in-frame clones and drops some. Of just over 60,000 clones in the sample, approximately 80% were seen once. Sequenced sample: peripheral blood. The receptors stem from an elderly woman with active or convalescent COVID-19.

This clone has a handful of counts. The CDR3 coding sequence is TGTGCCTGGAGTTTACCGGGACAACTAATACATAACTATGGCTACACCTTC. It is translated as CAWSLPGQLIHNYGYTF. The rearrangement joins TRBV30 to TRBJ1-2; TRBD1 might be the D (6 bases). CDR3 length: 17 residues. Germline V gene lookup returns CDR1 GTSNPN and CDR2 SVGIG (reference sequence). The V and J ends lost 2 bases and 1 base respectively, with 20 bases between them.

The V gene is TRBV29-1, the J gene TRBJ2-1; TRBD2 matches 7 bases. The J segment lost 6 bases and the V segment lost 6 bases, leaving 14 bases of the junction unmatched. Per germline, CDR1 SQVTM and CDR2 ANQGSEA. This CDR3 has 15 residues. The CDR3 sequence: CSVGRFGEGFNEQFF. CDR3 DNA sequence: TGCAGCGTGGGTCGTTTTGGGGAGGGCTTCAATGAGCAGTTCTTC.

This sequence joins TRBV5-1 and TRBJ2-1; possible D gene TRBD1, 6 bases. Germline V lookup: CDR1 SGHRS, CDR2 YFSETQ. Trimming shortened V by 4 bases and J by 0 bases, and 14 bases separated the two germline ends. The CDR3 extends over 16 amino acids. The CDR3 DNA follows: TGCGCCAGCAGCAGGGGGACACTGGTCTCCTACAATGAGCAGTTCTTC. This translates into CASSRGTLVSYNEQFF.

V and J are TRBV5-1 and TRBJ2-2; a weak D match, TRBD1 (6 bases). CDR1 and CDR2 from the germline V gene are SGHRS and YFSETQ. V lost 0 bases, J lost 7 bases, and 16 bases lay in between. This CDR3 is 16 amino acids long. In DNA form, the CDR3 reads TGCGCCAGCAGCTTGGGGGCGACAGGTCGAATCGGGGAGCTGTTTTTT. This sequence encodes CASSLGATGRIGELFF.

DNA for the CDR3: TGTGCCAGCAGCTCGAACAGTTTTTTCACTGAAGCTTTCTTT. Translated: CASSSNSFFTEAFF. The rearrangement joins TRBV11-2 to TRBJ1-1; D uncertain. Germline values: CDR1 SGHAT, CDR2 FQNNGV. Trimming removed 4 bases from V and 4 bases from J, with 13 bases in between. This CDR3 has 14 residues. Full variable domain (missing parts from reference TRBV11-2 and TRBJ1-1): EAGVAQSPRYKIIEKRQSVAFWCNPISGHATLYWYQQILGQGPKLLIQFQNNGVVDDSQLPKDRFSAERLKGVDSTLKIQPAKLEDSAVYLCASSSNSFFTEAFFGQGTRLTVV.

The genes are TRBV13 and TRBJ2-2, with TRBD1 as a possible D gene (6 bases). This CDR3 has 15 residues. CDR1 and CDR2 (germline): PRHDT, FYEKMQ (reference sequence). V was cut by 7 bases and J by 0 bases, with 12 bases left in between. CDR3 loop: CASTRQDANTGELFF. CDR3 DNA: TGTGCCAGCACCCGACAGGACGCGAACACCGGGGAGCTGTTTTTT.

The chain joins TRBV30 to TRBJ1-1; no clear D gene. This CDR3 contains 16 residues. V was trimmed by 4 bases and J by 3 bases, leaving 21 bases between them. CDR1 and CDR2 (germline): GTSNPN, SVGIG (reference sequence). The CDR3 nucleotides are TGTGCCTGGAATCTTGAACGGGTTTCGTTGGACACTGAAGCTTTCTTT. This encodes CAWNLERVSLDTEAFF.